Each of the 22 T cell receptor beta chains below was sequenced from the same sample in a study of T cell responses to AZD1222 COVID-19 vaccine. Data came from immunoSEQ multiplex PCR; TCRdb stores just in-frame clones and leaves some out. The sample gives some 96,000 clones, less than 85% of which show up once; 13% to 15% is in the top ten. The source material was peripheral blood, sampled 28 days after the second AZD1222 dose. All receptors come from an adult who received the AZD1222 COVID-19 vaccine.

The genes are TRBV5-8 and TRBJ1-5, with 10 positions matching TRBD1. The junction had 0 bases not matched to a gene; V was cut back by 0 bases and J by 0 bases. CDR1 SGHTS and CDR2 YDEGEE come from the germline V gene. This CDR3 spans 16 amino acids. CDR3 sequence: CASSLGTGGSNQPQHF. CDR3 nucleotide sequence: TGTGCCAGCAGCTTGGGGACAGGGGGTAGCAATCAGCCCCAGCATTTT.

This chain uses TRBV19 with TRBJ1-4, with D unresolved. CDR1 and CDR2 from the germline V gene are LNHDA and SQIVND (reference sequence). Trimming cost V 5 bases and J 6 bases, with 19 bases left between them. This CDR3 comprises 16 residues. The CDR3 protein is CASSSNPGRGDEKLFF. CDR3 bases: TGTGCCAGTAGTTCCAACCCGGGTCGCGGGGATGAAAAACTGTTTTTT.

This chain joins TRBV9 and TRBJ2-3; no clear D gene. From germline, CDR1 is SGDLS and CDR2 YYNGEE. This CDR3 has 14 residues. Trimming took off 4 bases at V and 4 bases at J, with 13 bases between the two ends. The CDR3 DNA follows: TGTGCCAGCAGCCGGGCTGGTGTCTCAGATACGCAGTATTTT. Protein: CASSRAGVSDTQYF.

This clone came up many times. The chain couples TRBV5-1 to TRBJ1-1; 7 positions match TRBD1. Looked up from germline, CDR1 is SGHRS and CDR2 is YFSETQ. V lost 2 bases and J lost 1; bases outside the gene matches: 8. CDR3 length: 16 residues. The CDR3 region has the DNA TGCGCCAGCAGCTTCCCAGGGGGACAGAAGAACACTGAAGCTTTCTTT. Its protein is CASSFPGGQKNTEAFF.

The J gene is TRBJ1-4, the V gene TRBV7-9; weak D call: TRBD1 (6 bases). The germline V gene encodes CDR1 SEHNR and CDR2 FQNEAQ (reference sequence). The CDR3 contains 14 residues. Trimming pared 5 bases from V and 7 bases from J, leaving 14 bases between. The DNA of the CDR3 is TGTGCCAGCAGCCTCGGCGCACAGGGTGAAAAACTGTTTTTT. Its protein is CASSLGAQGEKLFF.

The J gene is TRBJ2-7, the V gene TRBV19; 7 bases line up with TRBD1. Germline values: CDR1 LNHDA, CDR2 SQIVND (reference sequence). Trimming removed 11 bases from V and 2 bases from J; junction bases left unmatched: 9. This CDR3 is 13 amino acids long. Here the CDR3 reads CAWTRQGPYEQYF. CDR3 nucleotides: TGTGCCTGGACGAGACAGGGCCCCTACGAGCAGTACTTC.

This chain joins TRBV11-2 and TRBJ1-2; D unclear. CDR1 is SGHAT and CDR2 is FQNNGV in the germline V gene. Trimming left V 4 bases short and J 1 base short, with 16 bases between. The length of the CDR3 is 16 residues. For the CDR3, the DNA is TGTGCCAGCAGCTCTATTCGGCGTATCCTTAACTATGGCTACACCTTC. As protein: CASSSIRRILNYGYTF.

This clone was observed once. This CDR3 is CASSLVSGQETQYF. CDR3 DNA sequence: TGCGCCAGCAGCTTGGTTAGCGGACAAGAGACCCAGTACTTC. The chain combines TRBV5-1 with TRBJ2-5; D is perhaps TRBD2 (6 bases). Germline CDR1 is SGHRS and CDR2 is YFSETQ. The length of the CDR3 is 14 residues. Deletions cut 0 bases from V and 2 bases from J, with 8 bases between.

This clone was seen just once. The V gene is TRBV3-1 (or the pseudogene TRBV3-2), the J gene TRBJ2-1, with unresolved D. V lost 4 bases and J lost 7, with 8 bases in between. Germline loops: CDR1 LGHDT, CDR2 YNNKEL (reference sequence). This CDR3 has 12 amino acids. DNA of the CDR3: TGTGCCAGCAGCCTGGAAAATAATGAGCAGTTCTTC. It codes for CASSLENNEQFF.

J is TRBJ1-4 and V is TRBV19; 7 bases align to TRBD1. Germline trimming cut 7 bases from V and 0 bases from J; bases unmatched to any gene: 11. Germline loops: CDR1 LNHDA, CDR2 SQIVND (reference sequence). CDR3 length: 17 amino acids. This CDR3 is CASTEPGTAATNEKLFF. The DNA of the CDR3 is TGTGCCAGTACCGAACCCGGGACAGCTGCAACTAATGAAAAACTGTTTTTT.

V usage is TRBV7-6 and J usage is TRBJ1-1; 8 bases match TRBD1. After removal of 0 bases from V and 7 bases from J, the junction contained 1 base not matched to a gene. The germline V gene encodes CDR1 SGHVS and CDR2 FNYEAQ. This CDR3 is 13 amino acids long. This chain's CDR3 is CASSLAGTGEAFF. DNA of the CDR3: TGTGCCAGCAGCTTAGCCGGGACAGGTGAAGCTTTCTTT.

The rearrangement joins TRBV5-1 to TRBJ1-6, with D unclear. The CDR3 spans 16 residues. Germline V gene lookup returns CDR1 SGHRS and CDR2 YFSETQ. V was cut by 0 bases and J by 10 bases, with 17 bases left in between. This CDR3 is CASSLGSGGLSSPLHF. Written as DNA, the CDR3 is TGCGCCAGCAGCTTGGGGTCGGGAGGGCTTTCGTCACCCCTCCACTTT.

The chain links TRBV5-1 to TRBJ1-2, with 8 nucleotides matching TRBD1. CDR1 is SGHRS and CDR2 is YFSETQ in the germline V gene. J was trimmed by 1 base and V by 5 bases; bases with no gene match: 10. The CDR3 loop spans 16 amino acids. The CDR3 DNA reads TGCGCCAGCAGTCCTAGTGGACAGGGCCATAACTATGGCTACACCTTC. Its translation is CASSPSGQGHNYGYTF.

At least ten counts were recorded for this clone. The gene calls are TRBV3-1 (or the pseudogene TRBV3-2) and TRBJ2-7; possibly TRBD2 for D (5 bases). CDR3 length: 15 amino acids. Trimming removed 4 bases at V and 1 base at J, with 14 bases between. Per the germline V gene, CDR1 is LGHDT and CDR2 is YNNKEL (reference sequence). For the CDR3, the DNA is TGTGCCAGCAGCCCACTCCTTAGCGAATCCTACGAGCAGTACTTC. Encoded protein: CASSPLLSESYEQYF.

The V and J genes are TRBV9 and TRBJ2-1; D is perhaps TRBD2 (5 bases). Germline-derived CDR1 and CDR2 are SGDLS and YYNGEE. V shed 3 bases and J shed 0 bases, with 10 bases lying between them. This CDR3 has 15 residues. As DNA, the CDR3 is TGTGCCAGCAGCGCAACGGGGAGCTCCTACAATGAGCAGTTCTTC. Translation: CASSATGSSYNEQFF.

The chain combines TRBV29-1 with TRBJ1-1; D is ambiguous. The germline V and J ends were trimmed by 0 bases and 0 bases, with 32 bases remaining between them. The CDR3 has 22 residues. Germline V gene sequence: CDR1 SQVTM, CDR2 ANQGSEA. CDR3 bases: TGCAGCGTTGAAGATCCAGACGATATAAAAAAGAGGAGTCAGCGTTTGAACACTGAAGCTTTCTTT. It specifies CSVEDPDDIKKRSQRLNTEAFF.

This clone was counted once. This sequence joins TRBV11-3 and TRBJ2-1; D is uncertain. Germline CDR1 reads SGHNT; CDR2 reads YENEEA. Trimming cost V 5 bases and J 3 bases, with 20 bases left between them. The CDR3 covers 17 residues. The CDR3 coding sequence is TGTGCCAGCAGCGATGTGGGTGTGCGTGGGCTCTACAATGAGCAGTTCTTC. As protein: CASSDVGVRGLYNEQFF.

The chain is built from TRBV18 and TRBJ2-7, with TRBD1 as a possible D gene (6 bases). This CDR3 spans 14 amino acids. CDR1 and CDR2 from the germline V gene are KGHSH and LQKENI. Trimming cost V 2 bases and J 7 bases, with 15 bases left between them. Written as DNA, the CDR3 is TGTGCCAGCTCACCAGGGGGCCCCACGAGGGAGCAGTACTTC. The encoded protein is CASSPGGPTREQYF. Together with reference TRBV18 and TRBJ2-7, the CDR3 gives the full variable domain: NAGVMQNPRHLVRRRGQEARLRCSPMKGHSHVYWYRQLPEEGLKFMVYLQKENIIDESGMPKERFSAEFPKEGPSILRIQQVVRGDSAAYFCASSPGGPTREQYFGPGTRLTVT.

The rearrangement uses TRBV4-1 and TRBJ1-2, with D uncertain. The germline V and J ends were trimmed by 1 base and 5 bases, with 17 bases remaining between them. The CDR3 loop spans 16 amino acids. CDR1 is MGHRA and CDR2 is YSYEKL in the germline V gene. CDR3 sequence reads: CASSQGTALGGYGYTF. In DNA form, the CDR3 reads TGCGCCAGCAGCCAAGGGACCGCGCTAGGAGGGTATGGCTACACCTTC.

This clone was counted once. The chain combines TRBV2 with TRBJ2-7, with D possibly TRBD1 on 6 matching bases. Trimming removed 2 bases from V and 0 bases from J, with 8 bases in between. Germline V gives CDR1 SNHLY, CDR2 FYNNEI. CDR3 length: 14 amino acids. CDR3 sequence (DNA): TGTGCCAGCAGTGAACAGGGGAGCTCCTACGAGCAGTACTTC. It translates to CASSEQGSSYEQYF.

The chain recombines TRBV11-3 with TRBJ2-7; D not certain. The V and J ends lost 8 bases and 6 bases respectively, with 14 bases between them. Per germline, CDR1 SGHNT and CDR2 YENEEA. This CDR3 has 12 residues. The CDR3 reads CASGSLPSEQYF. As DNA, the CDR3 is TGTGCCAGCGGGTCCCTCCCCAGCGAGCAGTACTTC.

This clone appeared a single time. This chain joins TRBV19 and TRBJ2-7; D unclear. There are 13 residues in the CDR3. Trimming took 10 bases from V and 3 from J, leaving 16 bases between them. The germline V gene encodes CDR1 LNHDA and CDR2 SQIVND (reference sequence). CDR3 sequence reads: CATSPRTDYEQYF. The CDR3 DNA sequence: TGTGCCACCAGCCCCCGGACGGACTACGAGCAGTACTTC.